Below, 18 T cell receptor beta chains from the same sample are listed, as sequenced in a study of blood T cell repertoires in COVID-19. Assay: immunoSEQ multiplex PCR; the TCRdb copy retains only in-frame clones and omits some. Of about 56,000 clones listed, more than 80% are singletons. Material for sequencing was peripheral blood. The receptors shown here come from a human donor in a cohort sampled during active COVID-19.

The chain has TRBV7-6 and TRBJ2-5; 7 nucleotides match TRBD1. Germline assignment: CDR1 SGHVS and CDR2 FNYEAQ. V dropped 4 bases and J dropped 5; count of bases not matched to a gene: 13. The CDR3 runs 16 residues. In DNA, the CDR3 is TGTGCCAGCAGCTCATTCTCCGGGACAGTATCGGAGACCCAGTACTTC. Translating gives CASSSFSGTVSETQYF.

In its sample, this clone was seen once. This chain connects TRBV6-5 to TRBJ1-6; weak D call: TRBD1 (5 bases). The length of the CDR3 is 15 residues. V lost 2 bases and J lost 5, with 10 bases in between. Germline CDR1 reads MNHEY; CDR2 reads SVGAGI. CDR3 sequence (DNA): TGTGCCAGCAGTTACATGGGGGGTAATAATTCACCCCTCCACTTT. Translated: CASSYMGGNNSPLHF.

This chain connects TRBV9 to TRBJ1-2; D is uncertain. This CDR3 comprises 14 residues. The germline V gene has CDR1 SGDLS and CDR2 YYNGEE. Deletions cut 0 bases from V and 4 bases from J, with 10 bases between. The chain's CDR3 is CASSVATQSYGYTF. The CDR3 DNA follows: TGTGCCAGCAGCGTAGCTACTCAAAGCTATGGCTACACCTTC.

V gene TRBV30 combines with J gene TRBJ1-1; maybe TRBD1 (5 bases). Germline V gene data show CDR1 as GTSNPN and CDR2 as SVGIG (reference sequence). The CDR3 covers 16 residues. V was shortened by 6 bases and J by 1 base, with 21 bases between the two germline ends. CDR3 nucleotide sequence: TGTGCCTGCAAAACGAGCAGTCCGACAGCGAACACTGAAGCTTTCTTT. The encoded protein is CACKTSSPTANTEAFF.

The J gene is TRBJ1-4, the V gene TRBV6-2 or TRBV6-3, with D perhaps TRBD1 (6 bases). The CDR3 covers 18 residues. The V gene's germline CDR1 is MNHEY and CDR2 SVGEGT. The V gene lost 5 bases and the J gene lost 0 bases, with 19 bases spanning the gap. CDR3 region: CASSRRQVVTTTNEKLFF. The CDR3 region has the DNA TGTGCCAGCAGTCGGAGACAGGTCGTCACAACAACTAATGAAAAACTGTTTTTT.

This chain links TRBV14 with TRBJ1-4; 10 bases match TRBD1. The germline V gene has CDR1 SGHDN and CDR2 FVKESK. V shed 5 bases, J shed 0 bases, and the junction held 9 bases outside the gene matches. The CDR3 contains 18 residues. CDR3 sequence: CASSDRQGADATNEKLFF. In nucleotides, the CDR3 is TGTGCCAGCAGCGATCGACAGGGGGCTGATGCAACTAATGAAAAACTGTTTTTT.

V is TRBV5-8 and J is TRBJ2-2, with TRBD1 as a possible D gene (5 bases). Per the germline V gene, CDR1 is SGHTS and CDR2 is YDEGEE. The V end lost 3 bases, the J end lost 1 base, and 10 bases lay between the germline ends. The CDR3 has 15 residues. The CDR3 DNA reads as TGTGCCAGCAGCTCCAGACAGCAGAACACCGGGGAGCTGTTTTTT. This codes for CASSSRQQNTGELFF.

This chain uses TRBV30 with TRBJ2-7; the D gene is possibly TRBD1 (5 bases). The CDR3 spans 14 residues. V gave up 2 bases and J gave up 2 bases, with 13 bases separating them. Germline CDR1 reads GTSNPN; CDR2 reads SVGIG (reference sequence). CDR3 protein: CAWSRNRLAYEQYF. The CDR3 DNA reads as TGTGCCTGGAGTCGCAACAGGTTGGCCTACGAGCAGTACTTC.

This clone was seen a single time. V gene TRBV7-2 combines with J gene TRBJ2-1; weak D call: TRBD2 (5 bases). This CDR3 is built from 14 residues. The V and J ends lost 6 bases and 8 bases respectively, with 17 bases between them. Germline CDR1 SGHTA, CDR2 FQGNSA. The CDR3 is CASRPDLGRDEQFF. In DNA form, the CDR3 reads TGTGCCAGCAGACCAGACCTAGGGCGGGATGAGCAGTTCTTC.

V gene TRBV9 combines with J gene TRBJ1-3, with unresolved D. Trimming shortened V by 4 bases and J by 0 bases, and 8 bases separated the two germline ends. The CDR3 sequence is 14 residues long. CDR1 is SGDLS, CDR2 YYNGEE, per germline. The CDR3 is CASSPTISGNTIYF. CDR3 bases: TGTGCCAGCAGCCCGACAATCTCTGGAAACACCATATATTTT. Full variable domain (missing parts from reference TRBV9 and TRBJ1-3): DSGVTQTPKHLITATGQRVTLRCSPRSGDLSVYWYQQSLDQGLQFLIQYYNGEERAKGNILERFSAQQFPDLHSELNLSSLELGDSALYFCASSPTISGNTIYFGEGSWLTVV.

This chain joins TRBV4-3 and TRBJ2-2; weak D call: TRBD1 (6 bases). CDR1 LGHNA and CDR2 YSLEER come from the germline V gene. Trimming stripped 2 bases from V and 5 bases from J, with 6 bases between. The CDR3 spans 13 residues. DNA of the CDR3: TGCGCCAGCAGCCAACAGGGGACCGGGGAGCTGTTTTTT. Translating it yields CASSQQGTGELFF.

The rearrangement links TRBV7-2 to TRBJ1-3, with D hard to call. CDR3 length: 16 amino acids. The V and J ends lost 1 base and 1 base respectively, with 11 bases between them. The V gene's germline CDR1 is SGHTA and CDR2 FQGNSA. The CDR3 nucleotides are TGTGCCAGCAGCTTAGAGGTGACATCGTCTGGAAACACCATATATTTT. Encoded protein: CASSLEVTSSGNTIYF.

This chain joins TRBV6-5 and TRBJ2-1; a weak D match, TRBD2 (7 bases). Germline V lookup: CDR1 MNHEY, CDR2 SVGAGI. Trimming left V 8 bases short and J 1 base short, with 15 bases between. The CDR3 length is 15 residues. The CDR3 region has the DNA TGTGCCAGCCGGGGCGGGGGCCAGTCCTACAATGAGCAGTTCTTC. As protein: CASRGGGQSYNEQFF.

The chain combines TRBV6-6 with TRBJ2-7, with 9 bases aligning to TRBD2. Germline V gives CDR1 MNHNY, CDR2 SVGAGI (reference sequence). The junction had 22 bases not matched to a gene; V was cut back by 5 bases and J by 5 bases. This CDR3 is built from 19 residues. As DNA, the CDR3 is TGTGCCAGCAGTCCCTCGGGACAGAGACCAAGCGGGAGGTTCGACGAGCAGTACTTC. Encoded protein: CASSPSGQRPSGRFDEQYF.

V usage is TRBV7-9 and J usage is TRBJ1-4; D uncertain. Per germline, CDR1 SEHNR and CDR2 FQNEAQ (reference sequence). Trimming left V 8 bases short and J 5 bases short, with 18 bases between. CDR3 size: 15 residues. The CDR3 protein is CASPPPGRPNEKLFF. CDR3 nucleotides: TGTGCCAGCCCCCCACCCGGGAGACCAAATGAAAAACTGTTTTTT.

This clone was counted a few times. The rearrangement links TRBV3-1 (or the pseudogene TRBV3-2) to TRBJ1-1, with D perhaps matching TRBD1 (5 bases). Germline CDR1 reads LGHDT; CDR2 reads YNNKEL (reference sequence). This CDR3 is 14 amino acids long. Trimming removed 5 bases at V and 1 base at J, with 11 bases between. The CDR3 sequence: CASSSTRGNTEAFF. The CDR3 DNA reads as TGTGCCAGCAGCTCAACAAGGGGGAACACTGAAGCTTTCTTT.

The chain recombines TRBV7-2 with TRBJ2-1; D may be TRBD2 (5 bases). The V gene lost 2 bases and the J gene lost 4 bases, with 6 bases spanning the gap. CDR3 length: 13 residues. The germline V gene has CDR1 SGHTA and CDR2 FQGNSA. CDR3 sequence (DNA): TGTGCCAGCAGCTTACGCGGGTACAATGAGCAGTTCTTC. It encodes CASSLRGYNEQFF.

This CDR3 is CASSEGQGVALRAFF. The CDR3 DNA reads TGTGCCAGCAGTGAGGGTCAGGGGGTTGCCCTTAGAGCTTTCTTT. This chain uses TRBV25-1 with TRBJ1-1; TRBD1 matches at 7 bases. Germline V gene lookup returns CDR1 MGHDK and CDR2 SYGVNS. The junction had 14 bases not matched to a gene; V was cut back by 3 bases and J by 10 bases. The CDR3 runs 15 residues.